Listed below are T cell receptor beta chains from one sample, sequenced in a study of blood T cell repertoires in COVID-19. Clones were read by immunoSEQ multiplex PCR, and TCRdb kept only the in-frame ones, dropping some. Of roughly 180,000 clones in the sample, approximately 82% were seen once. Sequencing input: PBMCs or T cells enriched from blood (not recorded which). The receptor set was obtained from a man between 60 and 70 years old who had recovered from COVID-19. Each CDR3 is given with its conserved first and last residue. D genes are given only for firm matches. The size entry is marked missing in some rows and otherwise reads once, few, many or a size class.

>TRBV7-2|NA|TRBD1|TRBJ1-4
TGTGCCAGCAGCCTTGTTGGGACAGCTAATGAAAAACTGTTTTTT
CASSLVGTANEKLFF
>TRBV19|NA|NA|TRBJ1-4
TGTGCCAGTAGTGAAGCCGCAACTAATGAAAAACTGTTTTTT
CASSEAATNEKLFF
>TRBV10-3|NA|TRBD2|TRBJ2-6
TGTGCCACCGGGACTAGCGGCTCTGGGGCCAACGTCCTGACTTTC
CATGTSGSGANVLTF
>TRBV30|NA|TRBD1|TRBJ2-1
TGTGCCTGGAGCCGACAGGGATCGTACAATGAGCAGTTCTTC
CAWSRQGSYNEQFF
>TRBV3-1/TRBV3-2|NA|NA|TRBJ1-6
TGTGCCAGCAGCCAGTACCCTTACCCGAGGGATTCACCCCTCCACTTT
CASSQYPYPRDSPLHF
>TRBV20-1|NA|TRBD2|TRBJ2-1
TGCAGTGCTAGTGCGGCTAGCGGGATGTCCTACAATGAGCAGTTCTTC
CSASAASGMSYNEQFF
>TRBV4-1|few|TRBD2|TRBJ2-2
TGCGCCAGCAGTAGGGGTAGCGGGACGAACACCGGGGAGCTGTTTTTT
CASSRGSGTNTGELFF
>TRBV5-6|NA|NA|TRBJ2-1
TGTGCCAGCAGCTTAGACGGGGGCTCCTACAATGAGCAGTTCTTC
CASSLDGGSYNEQFF
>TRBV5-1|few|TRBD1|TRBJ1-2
TGCGCCAGCAGCGCGACAGGGGATTACTATGGCTACACCTTC
CASSATGDYYGYTF
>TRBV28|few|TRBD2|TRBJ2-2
TGTGCCAGCAGCCGAGCGGGGGGGCAAGGCGGGGAGCTGTTTTTT
CASSRAGGQGGELFF
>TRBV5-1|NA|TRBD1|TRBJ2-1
TGCGCCAGCAGCCCGGGGGACAGGGGAGATCCGCAAACCATCACTTATCGAGGTGAGCAGTTCTTC
CASSPGDRGDPQTITYRGEQFF
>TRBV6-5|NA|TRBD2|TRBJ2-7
TGTGCCAGCAAGGGACTACCGCCCTACGAGCAGTACTTC
CASKGLPPYEQYF
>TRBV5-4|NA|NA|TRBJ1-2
TGTGCCAGCAGCCGCCCCGAAGGACAGAGAACGGGCTACACCTTC
CASSRPEGQRTGYTF
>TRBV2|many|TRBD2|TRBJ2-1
TGTGCCAGCAGTGGGGCTAGCGGGAGCGTCCTGACCAATGAGCAGTTCTTC
CASSGASGSVLTNEQFF
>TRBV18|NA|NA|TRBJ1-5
TGTGCCAGCTCACCGGGACTCAATCAGCCCCAGCATTTT
CASSPGLNQPQHF
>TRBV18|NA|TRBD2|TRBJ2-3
TGTGCCAGCTCACCGGAAGCGGGAGGGGCAGATACGCAGTATTTT
CASSPEAGGADTQYF
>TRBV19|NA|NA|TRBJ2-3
TGTGCCAGTAGTACCAACTCCCAGGGTTCCTTCACAGATACGCAGTATTTT
CASSTNSQGSFTDTQYF
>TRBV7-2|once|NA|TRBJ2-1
TGTGCCAGCAGTGACAGGAGAAGCTCCTACAATGAGCAGTTCTTC
CASSDRRSSYNEQFF
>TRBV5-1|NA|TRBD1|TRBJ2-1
TGCGCCAGCAGCTTGGTTCAGGGGGTAAAGGATGAGCAGTTCTTC
CASSLVQGVKDEQFF
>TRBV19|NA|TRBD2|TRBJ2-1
TGTGCCAGTAGTATAGGGAATAGCGGGGGTAAACAGTTCTTC
CASSIGNSGGKQFF
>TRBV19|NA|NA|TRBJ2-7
TGTGCCAGTAGTATACGGGGGAGAATGGCCTACGAGCAGTACTTC
CASSIRGRMAYEQYF
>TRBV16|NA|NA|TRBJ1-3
TGTGCCAGCAGCCAACTGGACAGTGGTGGAAACACCATATATTTT
CASSQLDSGGNTIYF
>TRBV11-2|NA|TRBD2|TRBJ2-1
TGTGCCAGCAGCGGGGGACTAGGGATTTGGAATGAGCAGTTCTTC
CASSGGLGIWNEQFF
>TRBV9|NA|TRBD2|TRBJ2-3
TGTGCCAGCAGCCCTGGGGGGGTATTGGATACGCAGTATTTT
CASSPGGVLDTQYF
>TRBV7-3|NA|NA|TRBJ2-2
TGTGCCAGCAGCCCCACAGGAACCGGGGAGCTGTTTTTT
CASSPTGTGELFF
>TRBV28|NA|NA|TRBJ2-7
TGTGCCAGCAGTCCCCCAAATTCCTACGAGCAGTACTTC
CASSPPNSYEQYF
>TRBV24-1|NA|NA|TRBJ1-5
TGTGCCACCAGTGATTTTGGGAGTCAGCCCCAGCATTTT
CATSDFGSQPQHF
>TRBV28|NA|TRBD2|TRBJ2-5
TGTGCCAGCAGTTCCTCCGGGACTAGCACTAGGGAGACCCAGTACTTC
CASSSSGTSTRETQYF
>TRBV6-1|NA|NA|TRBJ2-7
TGTGCCAGCAGTGAAGGAACCAGGTCCTACTACGAGCAGTACTTC
CASSEGTRSYYEQYF
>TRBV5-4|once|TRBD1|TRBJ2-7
TGTGCCAGCAGACCCTTTTCTCCGGGACAGGTACTCGAGCAGTACTTC
CASRPFSPGQVLEQYF
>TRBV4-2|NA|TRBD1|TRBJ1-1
TGTGCCAGCAGCGCACGAGGACAGGGGGCTTCGGGCACTGAAGCTTTCTTT
CASSARGQGASGTEAFF
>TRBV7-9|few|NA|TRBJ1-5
TGTGCCAGCAGCTCAGGGTATCAGCCCCAGCATTTT
CASSSGYQPQHF
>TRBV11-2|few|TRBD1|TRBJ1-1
TGTGCCAGCAGCATCGGACAGGGTGGTACGACTGAAGCTTTCTTT
CASSIGQGGTTEAFF
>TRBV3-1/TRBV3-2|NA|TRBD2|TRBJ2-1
TGTGCCAGCAGCCAAGCAGCGGGGGGGCATGAGCAGTTCTTC
CASSQAAGGHEQFF
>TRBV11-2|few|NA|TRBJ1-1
TGTGCCAGCAGCGCAACGGTGGAGTCCAGTGAAGCTTTCTTT
CASSATVESSEAFF
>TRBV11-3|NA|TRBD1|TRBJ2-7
TGTGCCAGCAGCCTGAACAGGGGGAAGCAGTACTTC
CASSLNRGKQYF
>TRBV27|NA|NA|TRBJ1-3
TGTGCCAGCGGACTCATCAACTCTGGAAACACCATATATTTT
CASGLINSGNTIYF
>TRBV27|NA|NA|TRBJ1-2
TGTGCCAGCAGTTTTAACCTTAACTACGCTAACTATGGCTACACCTTC
CASSFNLNYANYGYTF
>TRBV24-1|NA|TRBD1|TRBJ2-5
TGTGCCACCAGTGATTTAGGGACAGGAAGGGAGACCCAGTACTTC
CATSDLGTGRETQYF
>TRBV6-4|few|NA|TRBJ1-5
TGTGCCAGCAGTGACACGGCGGGACTCCCCCAGCATTTT
CASSDTAGLPQHF
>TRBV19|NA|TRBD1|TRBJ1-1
TGTGCCAGTAGTCATAACAGGGGCGGAACTGAAGCTTTCTTT
CASSHNRGGTEAFF
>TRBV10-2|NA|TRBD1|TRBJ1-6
TGCGCCAGCAGCGCGACAGGGGGCCCGAATTCACCCCTCCACTTT
CASSATGGPNSPLHF
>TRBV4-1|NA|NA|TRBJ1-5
TGCGCCAGCAGCCAAGACGCCCGACAGTATAATCAGCCCCAGCATTTT
CASSQDARQYNQPQHF
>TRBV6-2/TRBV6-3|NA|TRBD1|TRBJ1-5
TGTGCCAGCAGTTACTCGGACAGGGGTCAGCCCCAGCATTTT
CASSYSDRGQPQHF
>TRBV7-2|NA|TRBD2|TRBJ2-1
TGTGCCAGCAGCTTCCCGGGGAGGGAAATTGAGCAGTTCTTC
CASSFPGREIEQFF
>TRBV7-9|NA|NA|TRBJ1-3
TGTGCCAGCAGCCGGACACCCTCCGAAGTCCTCTCTGGAAACACCATATATTTT
CASSRTPSEVLSGNTIYF
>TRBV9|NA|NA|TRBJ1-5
TGTGCCAGCAGCGTAGCGGGGAATCAGCCCCAGCATTTT
CASSVAGNQPQHF
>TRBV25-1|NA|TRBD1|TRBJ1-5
TGTGCCAGCAGTGAAGGGAGCGGGACAGGGGGCGTTCAGCCCCAGCATTTT
CASSEGSGTGGVQPQHF
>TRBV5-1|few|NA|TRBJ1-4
TGCGCCAGCAGCTTGGACAGGGAGGGAAAACTGTTTTTT
CASSLDREGKLFF
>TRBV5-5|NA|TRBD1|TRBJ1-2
TGTGCCAGCAGCTTGGTCCGGGACAGGGAAGGGAAGCATGGCTACACCTTC
CASSLVRDREGKHGYTF
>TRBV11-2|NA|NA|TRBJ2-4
TGTGCCAGCAGCCGACTGGCGGACTTGGGAAACATTCAGTACTTC
CASSRLADLGNIQYF
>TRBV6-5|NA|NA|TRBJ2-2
TGTGCCAGCAGTTATGGGACACCAACCGGGGAGCTGTTTTTT
CASSYGTPTGELFF